These 17 T cell receptor beta chains were sequenced from one sample in a study of Tregs in tolerant kidney transplant recipients (dated by TCRdb to the late 2010s). The label giving this sample's time point can be read as: blood sample drawn before combined kidney and bone marrow transplant. Library prep was done by the immunoSEQ multiplex PCR assay. TCRdb re-hosts the immuneACCESS table, in-frame sequences only. Its copies lack some clones; in the studies checked, an unresolved V gene accounts for under half of them, and the cause for the rest is not known. The sample's table lists a count of roughly 48,000 clones. The ten largest clones represent around 0.91% of the sample. The source was CD4+ T cells from blood, collected before the transplant. These receptors came from a human donor who received a combined kidney and bone marrow transplant.

With respect to this clone: The CDR3 goes on 3 residues after the read ends, and that part is filled in from the germline J gene. The rearrangement uses TRBV5-1 and TRBJ2-5; 12 bases line up with TRBD2. CDR3 length equals 14 residues. The V gene end was trimmed by 4 bases and the J gene end by 5 bases; junction bases not matched to a gene: 3. Looked up from germline, CDR1 is SGHRS and CDR2 is YFSETQ. Incomplete CDR3 DNA: TGCGCCAGCAGCGGGACTAGCGGGTTCGAGACC. Translated: CASSGTSGFET. The whole CDR3 region reads CASSGTSGFETQYF.

As regards this clone: The read stops 3 residues short of the end of the CDR3; the missing end is completed from the germline J gene. This chain uses TRBV5-1 with TRBJ2-5, with a tentative D call TRBD1 (6 bases). Looked up from germline, CDR1 is SGHRS and CDR2 is YFSETQ. Deletions cut 4 bases from V and 2 bases from J, with 9 bases between. CDR3 length equals 13 residues. CDR3 DNA (partial): TGCGCCAGCAGCACGGACAGACAAGAGACC. It is translated as CASSTDRQET. The entire CDR3 protein reads CASSTDRQETQYF.

On this clone itself: Sequencing ends 3 residues short of the CDR3 end; the germline J gene provides the rest. The rearrangement joins TRBV5-1 to TRBJ2-3, with unresolved D. This CDR3 has 16 residues. Germline loops: CDR1 SGHRS, CDR2 YFSETQ. The V end lost 0 bases, the J end lost 2 bases, and 13 bases lay between the germline ends. The CDR3 DNA, read in part, is TGCGCCAGCAGCTTGGTGGCGGTAGCTTCCACAGATACG. Amino acid sequence: CASSLVAVASTDT. The entire CDR3 protein is CASSLVAVASTDTQYF.

With respect to this clone: Sequencing ends 3 residues short of the CDR3 end; the germline J gene provides the rest. The V call is TRBV5-8, the J call TRBJ2-2; D is possibly TRBD1 (5 bases). Germline V gene sequence: CDR1 SGHTS, CDR2 YDEGEE. The CDR3 is made up of 13 amino acids. CDR3 DNA, as far as it was read: TGTGCCAGCAGAAAGATCGAAGGGGAATCG. Translated, it gives CASRKIEGES. The complete CDR3 reads CASRKIEGESLFF.

With regard to this clone: The read ends 3 residues early relative to the CDR3; the germline J gene fills the gap. The chain uses TRBV13 and TRBJ2-2, with a tentative D call TRBD1 (5 bases). The CDR3 length is 17 residues. Trimming shortened V by 5 bases and J by 3 bases, and 19 bases separated the two germline ends. Per germline, CDR1 PRHDT and CDR2 FYEKMQ (reference sequence). CDR3 amino acids: CASSRLGWGSDTGELFF. The part of the CDR3 DNA that was read is TGTGCCAGCAGCCGGTTAGGGTGGGGCAGTGACACCGGGGAG.

Turning to this clone: The missing CDR3 end, 3 residues past where the read stops, is filled in from the germline J gene. The chain combines TRBV20-1 with TRBJ2-7; 9 bases map to TRBD2. The germline V gene has CDR1 DFQATT and CDR2 SNEGSKA (reference sequence). The CDR3 extends over 13 amino acids. This CDR3 reads CSNTDLAGHEQYF. The CDR3 bases that were read are TGCAGCAACACGGACCTAGCGGGACACGAG.

Comment on this clone: The CDR3 extends 3 residues past the end of the read, so its final part is completed from the germline J gene. This rearrangement joins TRBV13 to TRBJ2-1; D remains ambiguous. The CDR3 sequence is 14 residues long. Germline-derived CDR1 and CDR2 are PRHDT and FYEKMQ (reference sequence). With 7 bases removed from V and 2 bases from J, the gap between germline ends came to 12 bases. The CDR3 loop reads CASKPPRTYNEQFF. Incomplete CDR3 DNA: TGTGCCAGCAAACCACCGCGCACCTACAATGAG.

For this clone: Sequencing ends 3 residues short of the CDR3 end; the germline J gene provides the rest. The rearrangement links TRBV7-9 to TRBJ2-1; 10 positions agree with TRBD2. The ends lost 5 bases at V and 7 bases at J; junction bases unmatched: 8. CDR3 length: 15 residues. The germline V gene encodes CDR1 SEHNR and CDR2 FQNEAQ (reference sequence). The DNA read from the CDR3 is TGTGCCAGCAGCCCTCTAGCGGGAGCGAGTAATGAG. This translates into CASSPLAGASNE. The entire CDR3 sequence reads CASSPLAGASNEQFF.

Notes on this clone: Read data end 3 residues before the CDR3 end; the end is taken from the germline J gene. J is TRBJ2-1 and V is TRBV19, with TRBD1 as a possible D gene (5 bases). CDR1 and CDR2 (germline): LNHDA, SQIVND (reference sequence). V lost 7 bases and J 2 bases, leaving 9 bases between the germline ends. The CDR3 consists of 13 residues. The sequenced part of the CDR3 DNA is TGTGCCAGTACAGGGTCTACCTACAATGAG. Amino acid sequence: CASTGSTYNE. In full, the CDR3 is CASTGSTYNEQFF.

About this clone: The read is 3 residues too short to cover the CDR3 end, so that end is filled in from the germline J gene. This chain joins TRBV19 and TRBJ1-5; D is undetermined. The CDR3 totals 16 residues. Trimming took off 3 bases at V and 2 bases at J, with 14 bases between the two ends. CDR1 is LNHDA and CDR2 is SQIVND in the germline V gene (reference sequence). CDR3: CASSIRSTRGNQPQHF. CDR3 DNA (partial): TGTGCCAGTAGTATTAGGTCCACTCGGGGCAATCAGCCC.

This clone ranks as medium-sized in terms of frequency. The CDR3 end is not reached by the read, which stops 3 residues before it; the germline J gene fills it in. The chain carries TRBV18 and TRBJ1-1; 7 bases align to TRBD1. This CDR3 has 15 residues. V dropped 3 bases and J dropped 2; count of bases not matched to a gene: 6. Germline V gene lookup returns CDR1 KGHSH and CDR2 LQKENI. CDR3 sequence: CASSPAGGGNTEAFF. The covered CDR3 bases are TGTGCCAGCTCACCCGCAGGGGGAGGTAACACTGAA.

Concerning this clone: The read finishes 3 residues shy of the CDR3 end, and the germline J gene is used to complete it. V usage is TRBV18 and J usage is TRBJ1-1; possible D gene TRBD1, 6 bases. The germline V gene encodes CDR1 KGHSH and CDR2 LQKENI. This CDR3 is built from 14 residues. The CDR3 DNA, read in part, is TGTGCCAGCTCACCAGGGCAGGGGTCAACAGAA. Amino acid sequence: CASSPGQGSTE. The whole CDR3 sequence is CASSPGQGSTEAFF.

Of note for this clone: The CDR3 is cut off 3 residues early in the read; its end comes from the germline J gene. The chain uses TRBV30 and TRBJ2-1; TRBD1 aligns across 7 bases. Germline trimming cut 2 bases from V and 9 bases from J; bases unmatched to any gene: 10. Germline V lookup: CDR1 GTSNPN, CDR2 SVGIG (reference sequence). This CDR3 has 14 amino acids. CDR3: CAWSKGLGGAEQFF. CDR3 DNA, as far as it was read: TGTGCCTGGAGTAAGGGCTTAGGGGGCGCTGAG.

On this clone: With the read ending 3 residues before the CDR3 end, the germline J gene is used to fill in that end. This chain connects TRBV19 to TRBJ2-3; the match to TRBD2 covers 9 bases. Unmatched junction bases numbered 5, after V lost 4 bases and J lost 6 bases. Per germline, CDR1 LNHDA and CDR2 SQIVND (reference sequence). The CDR3 length is 14 residues. The CDR3 bases that were read are TGTGCCAGTAGTACGGTAGCGGGAGCTGATACG. It specifies CASSTVAGADT. The CDR3 in full is CASSTVAGADTQYF.

Regarding this clone: Coverage ceases 3 residues before the CDR3 finishes, and the germline J gene fills in the end. The chain uses TRBV10-3 and TRBJ2-2; TRBD1 matches 11 bases. This CDR3 has 17 amino acids. Germline loops: CDR1 ENHRY, CDR2 SYGVKD. With V trimmed by 2 bases and J by 4 bases, 6 bases remained unmatched. The CDR3 loop is CAISELGGTGGTGELFF. The CDR3 bases that were read are TGTGCCATCAGTGAGCTCGGGGGGACAGGGGGCACCGGGGAG.

As to this clone: The CDR3 goes on 3 residues after the read ends, and that part is filled in from the germline J gene. The rearrangement uses TRBV10-2 and TRBJ2-5; the D gene is possibly TRBD1 (5 bases). The length of the CDR3 is 14 residues. Between the trimmed V and J ends, which lost 6 bases and 3 bases, there was a span of 14 bases. Germline lookup yields CDR1 WSHSY and CDR2 SAAADI. CDR3 DNA (partial): TGCGCCAGCAGGAGCCTGGACACGAAAGAGACC. Its translation is CASRSLDTKET. The full CDR3 is CASRSLDTKETQYF.

As for this clone: The read halts 3 residues ahead of the CDR3 end, with the missing end drawn from the germline J gene. This chain links TRBV20-1 with TRBJ2-7; weak D call: TRBD2 (5 bases). Looked up from germline, CDR1 is DFQATT and CDR2 is SNEGSKA (reference sequence). V lost 5 bases and J 2 bases, leaving 16 bases between the germline ends. CDR3 length equals 14 residues. CDR3 bases read: TGCAGTGCTCAGCGGCTAGCCGCGACCTACGAG. This encodes CSAQRLAATYE. In full, the CDR3 is CSAQRLAATYEQYF.